The 14 T cell receptor beta chains below all came from one sample that was sequenced in a study of Ad26.COV2.S vaccination and SARS-CoV-2 variants. The assay was immunoSEQ multiplex PCR, and TCRdb's table has in-frame clones only and misses some. The repertoire holds more than 300,000 clones, roughly 90% seen once, with about 10% in the top ten. Described treatment: 15 to 20 received Ad26.COV2.S at low or high dose, single or two shots; roughly 5 received placebo; per-sample allocation not given. Specimens were obtained on day 63 following the first vaccine or placebo injection. The source material was peripheral blood, sampled in a trial of Ad26.COV2.S vaccine versus placebo. The source of these receptors is a person between 18 and 65 years old who received the Ad26.COV2.S COVID-19 vaccine or a placebo.

The chain links TRBV5-4 to TRBJ2-7; TRBD1 is a possible D gene (6 bases). Between the trimmed V and J ends, which lost 5 bases and 0 bases, there was a span of 15 bases. This CDR3 is built from 15 residues. Germline V CDR1 and CDR2: SGHNT, YYREEE (reference sequence). The CDR3 DNA sequence: TGTGCCAGCAGGGAAATGGTGGGGGCCTCCTACGAGCAGTACTTC. Its protein product is CASREMVGASYEQYF.

The V call is TRBV27, the J call TRBJ1-1; D perhaps matches TRBD1 (5 bases). Trimming removed 6 bases at V and 4 bases at J, with 12 bases between. This CDR3 contains 13 residues. CDR1 and CDR2 from the germline V gene are MNHEY and SMNVEV (reference sequence). The chain's CDR3 is CASRRKGRTEAFF. DNA of the CDR3: TGTGCCAGCAGGAGAAAGGGACGCACTGAAGCTTTCTTT.

This chain connects TRBV6-6 to TRBJ2-7, with D tentatively TRBD1 or TRBD2 (5 bases each). With 6 bases removed from V and 3 bases from J, the gap between germline ends came to 15 bases. CDR1 is MNHNY, CDR2 SVGAGI, per germline (reference sequence). CDR3 length: 14 residues. The CDR3 DNA follows: TGTGCCAGCAGCACAGAAGGGACGGGCTACGAGCAGTACTTC. Translated, it gives CASSTEGTGYEQYF.

The sample holds one count of this clone. This sample also contains other DNA sequences that code for the same CDR3. J is TRBJ1-6 and V is TRBV9; D is possibly TRBD1 (5 bases). The germline V and J ends were trimmed by 2 bases and 6 bases, with 12 bases remaining between them. The CDR3 is made up of 15 amino acids. CDR1 and CDR2 from the germline V gene are SGDLS and YYNGEE. As DNA, the CDR3 is TGTGCCAGCAGCGTTGGGGGACGGGGTAATTCACCCCTCCACTTT. Protein product: CASSVGGRGNSPLHF.

The genes are TRBV7-2 and TRBJ1-2; 9 positions agree with TRBD1. CDR1 and CDR2 (germline): SGHTA, FQGNSA. The CDR3 has 15 residues. V lost 1 base to trimming and J lost 6 bases; unmatched junction nucleotides: 6. This CDR3 reads CASSLGGQGRDGYTF. In nucleotides, the CDR3 is TGTGCCAGCAGCTTAGGGGGACAGGGCCGAGATGGCTACACCTTC.

The chain employs TRBV7-2 and TRBJ2-2; D perhaps matches TRBD2 (6 bases). The CDR3 length is 15 residues. The V end lost 6 bases, the J end lost 0 bases, and 11 bases lay between the germline ends. Germline V gene data show CDR1 as SGHTA and CDR2 as FQGNSA. The CDR3 DNA follows: TGTGCCAGCAGAGGAGGGGCCACGAACACCGGGGAGCTGTTTTTT. Protein sequence: CASRGGATNTGELFF.

The chain links TRBV7-2 to TRBJ2-5, with D possibly being TRBD2 (5 bases). Between the trimmed V and J ends, which lost 2 bases and 5 bases, there was a span of 15 bases. The CDR3 runs to 15 residues. Germline lookup yields CDR1 SGHTA and CDR2 FQGNSA. CDR3 amino acids: CASSLSVEARETQYF. The CDR3 DNA reads TGTGCCAGCAGCTTATCAGTGGAGGCTCGGGAGACCCAGTACTTC.

J is TRBJ2-7 and V is TRBV7-2; D possibly corresponds to TRBD2 (7 bases). Trimming removed 2 bases from V and 3 bases from J, with 20 bases in between. This CDR3 is built from 17 residues. From germline, CDR1 is SGHTA and CDR2 FQGNSA. The chain's CDR3 is CASSLRGARGLHYEQYF. CDR3 in DNA: TGTGCCAGCAGCTTAAGGGGGGCTCGGGGACTACACTACGAGCAGTACTTC.

This clone was seen a single time. The V gene is TRBV27, the J gene TRBJ2-3; D remains unclear. The CDR3 contains 17 residues. Germline CDR1 is MNHEY and CDR2 is SMNVEV (reference sequence). V was cut by 0 bases and J by 1 base, with 14 bases left in between. This CDR3 reads CASSLSRLLKGTDTQYF. The CDR3 nucleotides are TGTGCCAGCAGTTTATCCCGACTTCTAAAAGGCACAGATACGCAGTATTTT.

The V call is TRBV28, the J call TRBJ1-2; tentative D call: TRBD1 (5 bases). Trimming removed 6 bases at V and 0 bases at J, with 11 bases between. The CDR3 extends over 14 amino acids. Per the germline V gene, CDR1 is MDHEN and CDR2 is SYDVKM. The CDR3 reads CASRRDGTNYGYTF. In DNA form, the CDR3 reads TGTGCCAGCAGGAGGGACGGAACTAACTATGGCTACACCTTC.

This chain joins TRBV30 and TRBJ2-2, with TRBD2 matching over 13 bases. The germline V gene has CDR1 GTSNPN and CDR2 SVGIG (reference sequence). The CDR3 is 15 amino acids. V was clipped by 1 base and J by 7 bases; unmatched bases: 3. In DNA, the CDR3 is TGTGCCTGGAGTGGACTAGCGGGAGGAATCGGGGAGCTGTTTTTT. It is translated as CAWSGLAGGIGELFF.

The chain uses TRBV28 and TRBJ2-7, with a possible D match to TRBD2 (5 bases). Trimming took 3 bases from V and 0 from J, leaving 15 bases between them. The CDR3 loop spans 16 amino acids. Germline V gives CDR1 MDHEN, CDR2 SYDVKM. In DNA form, the CDR3 reads TGTGCCAGCAGTTTTCGCGGGCAGGTTCGCTCCTACGAGCAGTACTTC. It is translated as CASSFRGQVRSYEQYF.

This chain uses TRBV7-6 with TRBJ1-5; no firm D call. Per the germline V gene, CDR1 is SGHVS and CDR2 is FNYEAQ. The CDR3 spans 13 residues. V lost 3 bases, J lost 4 bases, and 7 bases lay in between. The CDR3 region has the DNA TGTGCCAGCAGCTTCGGACGTAATCAGCCCCAGCATTTT. Translating it yields CASSFGRNQPQHF. Together with reference TRBV7-6 and TRBJ1-5, the CDR3 gives the full variable domain: GAGVSQSPRYKVTKRGQDVALRCDPISGHVSLYWYRQALGQGPEFLTYFNYEAQQDKSGLPNDRFSAERPEGSISTLTIQRTEQRDSAMYRCASSFGRNQPQHFGDGTRLSIL.

The gene calls are TRBV2 and TRBJ2-3, with TRBD1 identical over 10 bases. The CDR3 totals 15 residues. J gave up 2 bases and V 7 bases, and 6 bases lay outside the gene matches. Per germline, CDR1 SNHLY and CDR2 FYNNEI. This CDR3 reads CASNGGQGYTDTQYF. In nucleotides, the CDR3 is TGTGCCAGCAATGGGGGACAGGGGTACACAGATACGCAGTATTTT.